This T cell receptor (beta chain) was obtained from a study of T cells in Graves' hyperthyroidism and ophthalmopathy. Amplified TCR beta CDR3 regions came from RNA transcripts. Carried out on the TCR CDR3, a first-round RT-PCR used the HTBI primer set. TCRdb reprocessed the multiplex PCR reads with MiXCR, giving one entry per CDR3 protein. Among roughly 700,000 distinct CDR3 sequences listed, roughly a third were seen once. Hyperthyroidism patients were newly diagnosed, had disease duration under 2 months, and were aged 18 to 65 years. The sequenced sample was blood. The TCR originated in a woman aged 40 to 50 with Graves' hyperthyroidism.

The CDR3 region has the DNA TGTGCCAGCGTTCCCCTGCCGGCTACCAACACCGGGGAGCTGTTTTTT. It encodes CASVPLPATNTGELFF. The chain employs TRBV6-5 and TRBJ2-2; D ambiguous. CDR1 and CDR2 from the germline V gene are MNHEY and SVGAGI. This CDR3 region has 16 residues. V was cut by 8 bases and J by 2 bases, with 18 bases left in between.